A single sample is the source of the 9 T cell receptor beta chains below, sequenced in a study of blood T cell repertoires in COVID-19. TCRdb's table, derived via immunoSEQ multiplex PCR, lists solely in-frame clones and lacks some. The repertoire holds 65,000 to 85,000 clones, with roughly 84% as singletons. Sequenced: peripheral blood. The receptors were sampled from a woman aged 18-35 years with acute or convalescent COVID-19.

The rearrangement joins TRBV25-1 to TRBJ2-7; a weak D match, TRBD1 (5 bases). The V gene lost 6 bases and the J gene lost 1 base, with 10 bases spanning the gap. The CDR3 length is 13 residues. Germline V gene sequence: CDR1 MGHDK, CDR2 SYGVNS. DNA for the CDR3: TGTGCCAGCAGACCCCAGGGTTCCTACGAGCAGTACTTC. Protein product: CASRPQGSYEQYF.

This chain uses TRBV3-1 (or the pseudogene TRBV3-2) with TRBJ2-3; 12 bases map to TRBD2. J lost 1 base, V lost 2 bases, and 1 base had no gene match. The CDR3 loop spans 16 amino acids. Germline CDR1 is LGHDT and CDR2 is YNNKEL (reference sequence). The CDR3 reads CASSQRLAGGTDTQYF. CDR3 DNA: TGTGCCAGCAGCCAACGACTAGCGGGGGGCACAGATACGCAGTATTTT.

The rearrangement links TRBV28 to TRBJ1-2; D call uncertain. Germline CDR1 reads MDHEN; CDR2 reads SYDVKM. V lost 8 bases and J 4 bases, leaving 11 bases between the germline ends. The CDR3 is made up of 12 amino acids. This chain's CDR3 is CASQTSGYGYTF. For the CDR3, the DNA is TGTGCCAGCCAGACTTCCGGCTATGGCTACACCTTC.

The chain employs TRBV29-1 and TRBJ2-5; maybe TRBD1 (6 bases). V lost 3 bases, J lost 3 bases, and 8 bases lay in between. CDR3 size: 12 residues. From germline, CDR1 is SQVTM and CDR2 ANQGSEA. CDR3 protein: CSVDPGEETQYF. CDR3 in DNA: TGCAGCGTTGACCCAGGGGAAGAGACCCAGTACTTC.

This chain connects TRBV30 to TRBJ1-5; D is unclear. Germline V gene lookup returns CDR1 GTSNPN and CDR2 SVGIG (reference sequence). V shed 0 bases and J shed 3 bases, with 9 bases lying between them. The CDR3 runs 14 residues. The CDR3 sequence is CAWSVVGLNQPQHF. CDR3 bases: TGTGCCTGGAGTGTTGTAGGACTCAATCAGCCCCAGCATTTT.

This chain connects TRBV30 to TRBJ1-1; 7 bases match TRBD1. The CDR3 is 13 amino acids. Losses at the gene ends were 4 bases for V and 1 base for J; bases not matched to a gene: 3. Per the germline V gene, CDR1 is GTSNPN and CDR2 is SVGIG (reference sequence). The CDR3: CAWIGTANTEAFF. CDR3 DNA: TGTGCCTGGATTGGGACAGCGAACACTGAAGCTTTCTTT.

V and J are TRBV5-1 and TRBJ2-4, with 9 bases fitting TRBD1. The V and J ends lost 5 bases and 7 bases, in that order; junction bases with no gene match: 7. Germline V gene lookup returns CDR1 SGHRS and CDR2 YFSETQ. The CDR3 sequence is 14 residues long. The CDR3 coding sequence is TGCGCCAGCAGACAGGGGGCGCAGGGGAACATTCAGTACTTC. Its translation: CASRQGAQGNIQYF.

The rearrangement links TRBV28 to TRBJ2-7; tentative D call: TRBD2 (6 bases). The V and J ends lost 4 bases and 5 bases respectively, with 15 bases between them. The CDR3 is 14 amino acids. Germline V gene sequence: CDR1 MDHEN, CDR2 SYDVKM. The CDR3 region is CASSSRLVPDEQYF. In nucleotides, the CDR3 is TGTGCCAGCAGTTCCAGACTAGTCCCAGACGAGCAGTACTTC.

The chain links TRBV5-1 to TRBJ2-7; the match to TRBD2 covers 7 bases. The J segment lost 2 bases and the V segment lost 2 bases, leaving 4 bases of the junction unmatched. Germline V lookup: CDR1 SGHRS, CDR2 YFSETQ. CDR3 size: 14 residues. CDR3 DNA: TGCGCCAGCAGCTTCTTGGGGGGGACCTACGAGCAGTACTTC. The encoded protein is CASSFLGGTYEQYF.